Listed here are 9 T cell receptor beta chains from one sample, sequenced in a study of post-analysis software for immune sequencing data. Study outcomes and limitations: With TRBV5-6, TRBV5-1 and TRBV20-1 included, roughly five TRBV segments were more frequent in patients than in controls.

The TCR beta cDNA libraries carried unique molecular identifiers. MiXCR, run by TCRdb on the PCR reads, gives a single entry per CDR3 protein. The sample carries roughly 570,000 distinct CDR3 sequences, 30% to 40% recorded once. Their antigens remain unidentified. Input material: blood. These receptors were taken from a girl aged 2-17 years with multiple sclerosis.

This sequence joins TRBV5-1 and TRBJ2-1; 7 nucleotides match TRBD1. CDR3 length: 15 amino acids. CDR1 and CDR2 from the germline V gene are SGHRS and YFSETQ. With V trimmed by 5 bases and J by 7 bases, 12 bases remained unmatched. The CDR3 region is CASRQGQLEPNEQFF. CDR3 bases: TGCGCCAGCAGACAGGGACAGCTTGAGCCTAATGAGCAGTTCTTC. The whole variable domain, filled in from reference TRBV5-1 and TRBJ2-1, reads KAGVTQTPRYLIKTRGQQVTLSCSPISGHRSVSWYQQTPGQGLQFLFEYFSETQRNKGNFPGRFSGRQFSNSRSEMNVSTLELGDSALYLCASRQGQLEPNEQFFGPGTRLTVL.

This clonotype was counted only a few times. One end of the junction fails to match germline, which may point to a read error. The chain joins TRBV10-3 to TRBJ2-3, with D possibly being TRBD1 or TRBD2 (5 bases each). This CDR3 region has 15 residues. Germline assignment: CDR1 ENHRY and CDR2 SYGVKD. The CDR3 nucleotides are TGTGCCATCCGTGAGTTCGCAGGGACCAGACATACGCAGTATTTT. This encodes CAIREFAGTRHTQYF.

V and J are TRBV3-1 and TRBJ2-1; 7 positions agree with TRBD1. Unmatched junction bases numbered 3, after V lost 2 bases and J lost 5 bases. This CDR3 is built from 14 residues. Germline V CDR1 and CDR2: LGHDT, YNNKEL (reference sequence). CDR3 nucleotides: TGTGCCAGCAGCCAAAGGGGGCGGGACAATGAGCAGTTCTTC. Translation gives CASSQRGRDNEQFF.

The chain uses TRBV4-2 and TRBJ2-1; D is uncertain. The CDR3 has 14 amino acids. V dropped 0 bases and J dropped 10 bases, with 13 bases sitting between them. Germline lookup yields CDR1 LGHNA and CDR2 YNFKEQ. This chain's CDR3 is CASSQDSIAREQFF. CDR3 nucleotides: TGTGCCAGCAGCCAAGATTCAATCGCGCGAGAGCAGTTCTTC.

This clonotype was seen a handful of times. The V call is TRBV25-1, the J call TRBJ2-5; TRBD2 is a possible D gene (6 bases). Germline V gives CDR1 MGHDK, CDR2 SYGVNS. Between the trimmed V and J ends, which lost 1 base and 5 bases, there was a span of 11 bases. There are 14 residues in the CDR3. Here the CDR3 reads CASSEFGTLETQYF. CDR3 sequence (DNA): TGTGCCAGCAGTGAATTTGGGACTCTTGAGACCCAGTACTTC.

The chain links TRBV7-9 to TRBJ2-1; TRBD1 is a possible D gene (5 bases). The germline V gene encodes CDR1 SEHNR and CDR2 FQNEAQ (reference sequence). Trimming took off 5 bases at V and 5 bases at J, with 22 bases between the two ends. The CDR3 is 17 amino acids. CDR3 DNA sequence: TGTGCCAGCAGCGCAAGGCTTAGGACAACAGAAAACAATGAGCAGTTCTTC. Protein: CASSARLRTTENNEQFF.

The chain recombines TRBV20-1 with TRBJ2-5; tentatively, D is TRBD2 (7 bases). The DNA matches TRBJ2-7 better at its end, which makes the J call doubtful. The CDR3 has 16 amino acids. Germline CDR1 and CDR2: DFQATT and SNEGSKA (reference sequence). The CDR3 DNA reads as TGCAGTGCTAGGAGGGGGGGGTCCGGGACGATATACGAGCAGTACTTC. Protein sequence: CSARRGGSGTIYEQYF.

The chain carries TRBV5-1 and TRBJ1-6; D might be TRBD1 (5 bases). The CDR3 length is 16 residues. V dropped 7 bases and J dropped 9 bases, with 23 bases sitting between them. CDR1 SGHRS and CDR2 YFSETQ come from the germline V gene. CDR3 sequence (DNA): TGCGCCAGCGCTCCGGGACTACGCACTCCCGGTTCACCCCTCCACTTT. Protein sequence: CASAPGLRTPGSPLHF.

The chain combines TRBV25-1 with TRBJ2-7; no definite D call. V lost 6 bases and J lost 5, with 17 bases in between. The germline CDR1 and CDR2 sequences are MGHDK and SYGVNS. The CDR3 is made up of 14 amino acids. The CDR3 spells CASSIRPGSNEQYF. The CDR3 DNA is TGTGCCAGCAGCATAAGACCGGGCAGTAACGAGCAGTACTTC.